This T cell receptor beta chain appears in the sequencing data of a study of blood T cell repertoires in COVID-19. Turning to the study itself: Acute-phase and convalescent COVID-19 samples originated in the United States, Italy and Spain.

Germline V gene lookup returns CDR1 LGHNA and CDR2 YNFKEQ. This CDR3 comprises 17 residues. V was trimmed by 2 bases and J by 3 bases, leaving 18 bases between them. Original data processing: Estimates of nucleated cell counts were drawn from the amplification of reference gene primers. The data were produced by immunoSEQ multiplex PCR, yet TCRdb's version contains in-frame clones alone and is incomplete. V, J and clone size were drawn from that table, and D and trimming were deduced from the DNA. The repertoire holds about half a million clones, 89% seen once, with over 0.7% in the top ten. The TCR originated in a man younger than 35 with COVID-19, enrolled during active disease. J is TRBJ2-3 and V is TRBV4-2; TRBD2 might be the D (6 bases). Sequences were obtained from peripheral blood. CDR3 sequence reads: CASSQMIGPGVTDTQYF. The CDR3 coding sequence is TGTGCCAGCAGCCAAATGATTGGGCCGGGGGTAACAGATACGCAGTATTTT.